The sequence of this T cell receptor (beta chain) was determined in a study of T cells after yellow fever vaccination. Study as a whole: Preparation used SMART-Seq v4 Ultra Low Input for the low-cell-number fractions.

V lost 2 bases, J lost 2 bases, and 12 bases lay in between. The germline V gene encodes CDR1 MDHEN and CDR2 SYDVKM. CDR3 size: 15 residues. This clonotype was detected only a few times. UMIs and a universal primer site were added when TCR cDNA was made by 5'RACE template switching. TCRdb re-called the 5' RACE reads through MiXCR, storing one row per CDR3 protein. The sample carries a few hundred thousand distinct CDR3 sequences, over 8% recorded once. This chain links TRBV28 with TRBJ2-5; TRBD1 or TRBD2 may be the D gene (6 bases each). This TCR came from a man aged 18 to 30 who received the YFV17D yellow fever vaccine. Sequenced material: PBMCs, taken on the day of the first yellow fever vaccination. In DNA form, the CDR3 reads TGTGCCAGCAGTTTAGGGGGGCGCCAGCAAGAGACCCAGTACTTC. Translating gives CASSLGGRQQETQYF.